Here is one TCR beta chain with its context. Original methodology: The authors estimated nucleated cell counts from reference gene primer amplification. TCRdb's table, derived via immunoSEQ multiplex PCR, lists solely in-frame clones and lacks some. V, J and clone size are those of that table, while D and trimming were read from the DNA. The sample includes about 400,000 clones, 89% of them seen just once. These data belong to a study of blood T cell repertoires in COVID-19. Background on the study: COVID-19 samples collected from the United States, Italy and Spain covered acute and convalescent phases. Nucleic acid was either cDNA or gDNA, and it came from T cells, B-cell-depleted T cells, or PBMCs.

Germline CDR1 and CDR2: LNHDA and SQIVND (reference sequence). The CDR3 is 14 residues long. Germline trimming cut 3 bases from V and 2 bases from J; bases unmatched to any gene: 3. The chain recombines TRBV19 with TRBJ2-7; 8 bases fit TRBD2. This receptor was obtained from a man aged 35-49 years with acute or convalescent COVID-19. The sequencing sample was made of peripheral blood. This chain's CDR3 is CASSISGKTYEQYF. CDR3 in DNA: TGTGCCAGTAGTATTAGCGGGAAGACCTACGAGCAGTACTTC.